This T cell receptor (beta chain) was identified in a study of patients and donors after allogeneic stem cell transplantation. TCRdb fed the RT-PCR reads into MiXCR, producing one record per CDR3 protein. Of about 400,000 distinct CDR3 sequences in the sample, 15% to 20% were seen once. CDR3 length: 15 residues. V lost 5 bases to trimming and J lost 3 bases, with 15 bases between them. Germline values: CDR1 KGHDR, CDR2 SFDVKD. This chain connects TRBV24-1 to TRBJ2-5; no clear D gene. Material: blood, either unsorted or a sorted T cell fraction (not recorded which). The source of this sequence is a human donor who was either an allogeneic HSCT recipient or a stem cell or donor lymphocyte infusion donor (not recorded which). It is not recorded whose cells these are; they may come from a transplant donor. The CDR3 DNA sequence: TGTGCCACCAGTGTCAGAAGGGCAACAGAAGAGACCCAGTACTTC. Residues: CATSVRRATEETQYF.